This TCR beta chain was retrieved from a study of cytomegalovirus exposure and HLA in healthy donors. General study results and limits: In a later analysis, common viral pathogens appeared linked to several of the most significant clusters.

A remark on this clone: Antigen unknown.

Per germline, CDR1 SGHRS and CDR2 YFSETQ. V was trimmed by 0 bases and J by 2 bases, leaving 6 bases between them. This CDR3 contains 13 residues. Both 60 Vbeta primers and 13 Jbeta primers went into the PCR. The protocol was immunoSEQ multiplex PCR, while the TCRdb copy is restricted to in-frame clones and leaves out a portion. The table has approximately 70,000 clones, around 76% seen once. The clonotype was recovered from a woman aged 25 to 39 in good health and CMV-seropositive. The rearrangement links TRBV5-1 to TRBJ2-7; D uncertain. Material: PBMCs. The CDR3 protein is CASSLAGTYEQYF. DNA of the CDR3: TGCGCCAGCAGCTTGGCCGGTACCTACGAGCAGTACTTC.